This TCR beta chain was captured by sequencing in a study of early T cells in non-severe SARS-CoV-2 infection. This clonotype has at least ten counts. V lost 4 bases and J 1 base, leaving 14 bases between the germline ends. The CDR3 has 16 amino acids. Germline V gives CDR1 SQVTM, CDR2 ANQGSEA. Individual cDNA molecules each received unique molecular identifiers attached to them. TCRdb re-analysed the 5' RACE reads in MiXCR, keeping a single row per CDR3 protein. The sample holds about 62,000 distinct CDR3 sequences; more than 9% are singletons and the top ten take over 0.95%. Sequencing input: whole blood. The clonotype comes from an adult who was a healthcare worker with PCR-confirmed SARS-CoV-2 infection or an uninfected control (not recorded which). This chain uses TRBV29-1 with TRBJ2-6, with a possible D match to TRBD1 (5 bases). The CDR3: CSVVETRASGANVLTF. The CDR3, as DNA: TGCAGCGTTGTAGAGACCAGGGCATCTGGGGCCAACGTCCTGACTTTC.